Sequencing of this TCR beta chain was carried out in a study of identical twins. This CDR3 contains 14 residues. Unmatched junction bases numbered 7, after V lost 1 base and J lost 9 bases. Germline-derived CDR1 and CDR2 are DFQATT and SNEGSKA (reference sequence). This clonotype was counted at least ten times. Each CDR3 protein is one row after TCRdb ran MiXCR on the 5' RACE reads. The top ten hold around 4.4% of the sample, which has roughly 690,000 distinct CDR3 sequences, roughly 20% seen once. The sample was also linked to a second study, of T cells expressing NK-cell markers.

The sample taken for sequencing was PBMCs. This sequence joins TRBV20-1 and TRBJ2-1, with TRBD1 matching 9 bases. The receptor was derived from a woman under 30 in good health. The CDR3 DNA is TGCAGTGCTAGAGGGACAGGGGAGGTTGCTGAGCAGTTCTTC. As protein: CSARGTGEVAEQFF.